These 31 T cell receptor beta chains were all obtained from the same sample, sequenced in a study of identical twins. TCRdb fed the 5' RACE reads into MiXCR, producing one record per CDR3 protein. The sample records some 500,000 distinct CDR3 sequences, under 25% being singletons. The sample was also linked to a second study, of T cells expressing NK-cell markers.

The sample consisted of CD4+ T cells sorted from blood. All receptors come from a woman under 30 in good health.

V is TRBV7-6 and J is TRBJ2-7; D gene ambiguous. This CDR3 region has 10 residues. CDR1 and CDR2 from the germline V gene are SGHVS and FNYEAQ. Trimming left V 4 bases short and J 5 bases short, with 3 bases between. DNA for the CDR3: TGTGCCAGCAGCTACCACGAGCAGTACTTC. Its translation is CASSYHEQYF.

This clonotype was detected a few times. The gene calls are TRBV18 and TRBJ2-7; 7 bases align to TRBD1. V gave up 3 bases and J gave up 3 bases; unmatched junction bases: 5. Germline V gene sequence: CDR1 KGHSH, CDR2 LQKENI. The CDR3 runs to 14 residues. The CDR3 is CASSPTGQRYEQYF. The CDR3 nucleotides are TGTGCCAGCTCACCGACGGGACAGCGCTACGAGCAGTACTTC.

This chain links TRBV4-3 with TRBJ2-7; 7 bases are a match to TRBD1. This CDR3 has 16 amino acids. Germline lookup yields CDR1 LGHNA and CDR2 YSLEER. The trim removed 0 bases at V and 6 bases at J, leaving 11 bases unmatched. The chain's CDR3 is CASSQDWRTGGREQYF. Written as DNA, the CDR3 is TGCGCCAGCAGCCAAGATTGGCGGACAGGCGGGCGCGAGCAGTACTTC.

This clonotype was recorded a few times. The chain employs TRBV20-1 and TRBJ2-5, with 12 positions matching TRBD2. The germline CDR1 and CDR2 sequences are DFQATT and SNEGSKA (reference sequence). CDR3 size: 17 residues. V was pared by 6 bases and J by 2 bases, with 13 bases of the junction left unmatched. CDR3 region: CSATGTSGRPIQETQYF. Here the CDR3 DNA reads TGCAGTGCAACCGGGACTAGCGGGCGCCCGATACAAGAGACCCAGTACTTC.

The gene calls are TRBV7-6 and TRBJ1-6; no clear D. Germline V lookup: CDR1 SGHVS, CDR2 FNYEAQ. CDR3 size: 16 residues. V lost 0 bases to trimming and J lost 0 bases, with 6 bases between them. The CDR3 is CASSLAASSYNSPLHF. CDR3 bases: TGTGCCAGCAGCTTAGCGGCCAGCTCCTATAATTCACCCCTCCACTTT.

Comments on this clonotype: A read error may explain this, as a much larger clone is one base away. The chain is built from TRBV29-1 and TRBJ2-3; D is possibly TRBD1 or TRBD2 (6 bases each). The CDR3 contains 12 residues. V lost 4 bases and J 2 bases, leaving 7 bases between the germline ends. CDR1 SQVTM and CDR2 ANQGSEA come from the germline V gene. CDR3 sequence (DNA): TGCAGCGTTGGGGGGGCCACAGATACGCAGTATTTT. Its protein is CSVGGATDTQYF.

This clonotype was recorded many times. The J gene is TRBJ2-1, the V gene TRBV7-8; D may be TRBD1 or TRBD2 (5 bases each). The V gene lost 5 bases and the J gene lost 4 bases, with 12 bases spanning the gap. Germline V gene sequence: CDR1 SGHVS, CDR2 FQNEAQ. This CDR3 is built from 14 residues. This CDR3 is CASSPPGRYNEQFF. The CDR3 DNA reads TGTGCCAGCAGCCCACCGGGACGGTACAATGAGCAGTTCTTC.

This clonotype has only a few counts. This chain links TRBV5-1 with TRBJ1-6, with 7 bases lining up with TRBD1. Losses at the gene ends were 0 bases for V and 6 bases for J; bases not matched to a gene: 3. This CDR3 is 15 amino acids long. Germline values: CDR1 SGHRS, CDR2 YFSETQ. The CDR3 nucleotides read TGCGCCAGCAGCTTGGCCGGGACAGTTAATTCACCCCTCCACTTT. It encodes CASSLAGTVNSPLHF. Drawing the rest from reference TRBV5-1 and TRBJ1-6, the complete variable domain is KAGVTQTPRYLIKTRGQQVTLSCSPISGHRSVSWYQQTPGQGLQFLFEYFSETQRNKGNFPGRFSGRQFSNSRSEMNVSTLELGDSALYLCASSLAGTVNSPLHFGNGTRLTVT.

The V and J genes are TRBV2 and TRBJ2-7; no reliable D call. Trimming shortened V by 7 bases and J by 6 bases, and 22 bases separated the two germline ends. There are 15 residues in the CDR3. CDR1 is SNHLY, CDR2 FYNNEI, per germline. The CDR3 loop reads CASTFQATSLGEQYF. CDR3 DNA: TGTGCCAGCACCTTTCAGGCTACCTCTCTGGGCGAGCAGTACTTC.

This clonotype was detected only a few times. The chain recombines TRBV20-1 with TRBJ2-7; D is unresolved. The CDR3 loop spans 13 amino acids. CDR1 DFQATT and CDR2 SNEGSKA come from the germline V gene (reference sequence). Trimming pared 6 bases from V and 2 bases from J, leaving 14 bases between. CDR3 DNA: TGCAGTGCCCAAAACCCCAGTCCCTACGAGCAGTACTTC. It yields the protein CSAQNPSPYEQYF.

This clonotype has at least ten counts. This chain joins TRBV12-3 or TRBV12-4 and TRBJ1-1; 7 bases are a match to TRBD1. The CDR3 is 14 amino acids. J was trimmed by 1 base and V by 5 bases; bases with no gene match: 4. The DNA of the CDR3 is TGTGCCAGCAGTCCCTGGGACAGGAACACTGAAGCTTTCTTT. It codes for CASSPWDRNTEAFF.

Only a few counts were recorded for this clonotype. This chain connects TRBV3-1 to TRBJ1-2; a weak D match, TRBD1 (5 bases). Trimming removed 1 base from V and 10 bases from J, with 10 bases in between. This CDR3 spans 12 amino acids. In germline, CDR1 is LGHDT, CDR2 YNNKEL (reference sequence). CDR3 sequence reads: CASSQAGPDYTF. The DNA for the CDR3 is TGTGCCAGCAGCCAAGCGGGACCAGACTACACCTTC.

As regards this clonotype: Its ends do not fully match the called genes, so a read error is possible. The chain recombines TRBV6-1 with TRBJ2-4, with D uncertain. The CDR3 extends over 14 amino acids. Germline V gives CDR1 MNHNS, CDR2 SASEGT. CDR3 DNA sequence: TGTGCCTGCAGGAGTAGCCTAGCCAAAAACATTCAGTACTTC. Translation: CACRSSLAKNIQYF.

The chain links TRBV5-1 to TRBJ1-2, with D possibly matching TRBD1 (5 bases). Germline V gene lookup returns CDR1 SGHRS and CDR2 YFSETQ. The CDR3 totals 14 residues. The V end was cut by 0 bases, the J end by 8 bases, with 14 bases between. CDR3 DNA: TGCGCCAGCAGCTTGGAGGGGCAGAATAAAGGCTACACCTTC. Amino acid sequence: CASSLEGQNKGYTF.

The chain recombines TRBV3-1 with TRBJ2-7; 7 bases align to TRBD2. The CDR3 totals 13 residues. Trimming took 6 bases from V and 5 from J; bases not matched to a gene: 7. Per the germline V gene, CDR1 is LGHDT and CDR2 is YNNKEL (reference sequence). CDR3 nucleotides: TGTGCCAGCAGACGAACTAGCGCTGACGAGCAGTACTTC. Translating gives CASRRTSADEQYF.

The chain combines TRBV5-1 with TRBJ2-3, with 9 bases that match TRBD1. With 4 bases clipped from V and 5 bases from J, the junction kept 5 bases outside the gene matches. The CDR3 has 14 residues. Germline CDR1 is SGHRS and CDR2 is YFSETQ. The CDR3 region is CASSPGTGKDTQYF. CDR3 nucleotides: TGCGCCAGCAGCCCAGGGACAGGGAAAGATACGCAGTATTTT.

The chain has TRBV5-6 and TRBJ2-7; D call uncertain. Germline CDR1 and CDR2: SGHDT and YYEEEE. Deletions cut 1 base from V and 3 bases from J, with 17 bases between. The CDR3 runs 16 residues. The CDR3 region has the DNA TGTGCCAGCAGCTTGTTAGGTTCGGCCTTACTCTACGAGCAGTACTTC. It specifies CASSLLGSALLYEQYF.

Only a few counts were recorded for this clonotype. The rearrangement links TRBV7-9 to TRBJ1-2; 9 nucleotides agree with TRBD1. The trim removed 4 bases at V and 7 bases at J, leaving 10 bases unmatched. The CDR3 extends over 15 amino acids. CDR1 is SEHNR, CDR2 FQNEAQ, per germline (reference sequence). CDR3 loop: CASSWSSGTGSGYTF. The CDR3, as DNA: TGTGCCAGCAGCTGGTCCTCCGGGACAGGGTCTGGCTACACCTTC.

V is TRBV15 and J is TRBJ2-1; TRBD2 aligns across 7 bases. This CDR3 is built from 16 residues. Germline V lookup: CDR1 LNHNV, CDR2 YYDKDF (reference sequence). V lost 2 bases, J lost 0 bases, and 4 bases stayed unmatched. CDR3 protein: CATSRILAVSYNEQFF. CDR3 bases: TGTGCCACCAGCAGAATCCTAGCGGTCTCCTACAATGAGCAGTTCTTC. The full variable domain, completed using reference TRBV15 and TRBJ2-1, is DAMVIQNPRYQVTQFGKPVTLSCSQTLNHNVMYWYQQKSSQAPKLLFHYYDKDFNNEADTPDNFQSRRPNTSFCFLDIRSPGLGDTAMYLCATSRILAVSYNEQFFGPGTRLTVL.

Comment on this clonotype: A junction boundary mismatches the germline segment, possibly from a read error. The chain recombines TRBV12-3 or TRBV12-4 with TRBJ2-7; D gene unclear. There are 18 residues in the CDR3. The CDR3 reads CACSFLSTSSGIPYEQYF. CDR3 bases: TGTGCCTGCAGTTTCTTATCGACCTCATCGGGCATTCCCTACGAGCAGTACTTC.

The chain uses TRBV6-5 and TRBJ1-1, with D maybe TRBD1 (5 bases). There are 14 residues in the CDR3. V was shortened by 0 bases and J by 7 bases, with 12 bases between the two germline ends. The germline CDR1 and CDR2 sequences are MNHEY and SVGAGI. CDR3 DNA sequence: TGTGCCAGCAGTTACTCCCGACAGTTACTTGAAGCTTTCTTT. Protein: CASSYSRQLLEAFF.

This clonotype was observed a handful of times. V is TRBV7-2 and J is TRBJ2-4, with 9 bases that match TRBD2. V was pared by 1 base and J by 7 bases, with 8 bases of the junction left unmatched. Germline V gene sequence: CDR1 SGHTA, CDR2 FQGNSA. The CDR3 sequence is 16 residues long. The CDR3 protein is CASSLEPLAGWNIQYF. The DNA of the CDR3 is TGTGCCAGCAGCTTAGAGCCCCTAGCGGGGTGGAACATTCAGTACTTC. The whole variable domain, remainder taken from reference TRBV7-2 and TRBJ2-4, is GAGVSQSPSNKVTEKGKDVELRCDPISGHTALYWYRQSLGQGLEFLIYFQGNSAPDKSGLPSDRFSAERTGGSVSTLTIQRTQQEDSAVYLCASSLEPLAGWNIQYFGAGTRLSVL.

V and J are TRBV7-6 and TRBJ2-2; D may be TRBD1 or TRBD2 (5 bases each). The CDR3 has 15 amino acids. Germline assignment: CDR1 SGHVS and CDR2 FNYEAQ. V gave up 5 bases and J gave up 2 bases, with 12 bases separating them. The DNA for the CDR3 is TGTGCCAGCAGCCGAGGGACGGACAACACCGGGGAGCTGTTTTTT. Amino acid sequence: CASSRGTDNTGELFF.

CDR3 sequence (DNA): TGCAGTGCTAGAGAGAGTTGGGCTAGCGGACTGCGAGACTCAGAGACCCAGTACTTC. Translated: CSARESWASGLRDSETQYF. The rearrangement uses TRBV20-1 and TRBJ2-5; 7 bases agree with TRBD2. V dropped 0 bases and J dropped 4; count of bases not matched to a gene: 20. The CDR3 is 19 residues long. CDR1 and CDR2 from the germline V gene are DFQATT and SNEGSKA (reference sequence).

The CDR3 spells CASGSFADTQYF. For the CDR3, the DNA is TGTGCCAGCGGGAGTTTTGCAGATACGCAGTATTTT. The chain joins TRBV7-2 to TRBJ2-3; possible D gene TRBD2, 5 bases. The CDR3 loop spans 12 amino acids. Looked up from germline, CDR1 is SGHTA and CDR2 is FQGNSA. V lost 8 bases and J 4 bases, leaving 10 bases between the germline ends.

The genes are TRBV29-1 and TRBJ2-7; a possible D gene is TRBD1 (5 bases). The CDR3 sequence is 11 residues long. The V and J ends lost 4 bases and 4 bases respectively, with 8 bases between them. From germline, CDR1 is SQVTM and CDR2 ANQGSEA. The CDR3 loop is CSVAAGYEQYF. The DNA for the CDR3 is TGCAGCGTTGCTGCAGGGTACGAGCAGTACTTC.

CDR3 DNA sequence: TGCAGCGTTGAAGATACCCTACAGCAGGATAATGAGCAGTTCTTC. It specifies CSVEDTLQQDNEQFF. The chain employs TRBV29-1 and TRBJ2-1; no clear D. Trimming pared 0 bases from V and 7 bases from J, leaving 16 bases between. This CDR3 is built from 15 residues. The V gene's germline CDR1 is SQVTM and CDR2 ANQGSEA.

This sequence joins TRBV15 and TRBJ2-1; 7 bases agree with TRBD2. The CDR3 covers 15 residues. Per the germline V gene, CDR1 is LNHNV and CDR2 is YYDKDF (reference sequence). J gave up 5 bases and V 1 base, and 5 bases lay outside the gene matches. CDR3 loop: CATSRGALADNEQFF. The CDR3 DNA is TGTGCCACCAGCAGAGGTGCCCTAGCGGACAATGAGCAGTTCTTC.

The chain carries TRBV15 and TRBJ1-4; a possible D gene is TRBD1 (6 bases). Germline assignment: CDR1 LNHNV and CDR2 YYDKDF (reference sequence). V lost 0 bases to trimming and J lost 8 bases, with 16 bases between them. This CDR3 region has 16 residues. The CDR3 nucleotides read TGTGCCACCAGCAGAGATCTCTTGCAGGGGCTGGAAAAACTGTTTTTT. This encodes CATSRDLLQGLEKLFF.

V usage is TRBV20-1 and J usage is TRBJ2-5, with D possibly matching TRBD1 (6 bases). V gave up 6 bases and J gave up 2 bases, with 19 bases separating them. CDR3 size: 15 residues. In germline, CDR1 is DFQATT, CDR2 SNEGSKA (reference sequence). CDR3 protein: CSAPWSGHPQETQYF. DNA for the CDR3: TGCAGTGCGCCTTGGTCGGGACATCCTCAAGAGACCCAGTACTTC.

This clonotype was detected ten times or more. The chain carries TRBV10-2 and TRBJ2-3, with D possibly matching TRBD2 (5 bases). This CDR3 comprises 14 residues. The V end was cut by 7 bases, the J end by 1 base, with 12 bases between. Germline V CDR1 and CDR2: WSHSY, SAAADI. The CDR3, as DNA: TGCGCCAGCAAAGTGACTACCCGCACAGATACGCAGTATTTT. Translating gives CASKVTTRTDTQYF.